The T cell receptor (beta chain) described here comes from a study of T cells in Graves' hyperthyroidism and ophthalmopathy. This CDR3 has 14 residues. Germline loops: CDR1 ENHRY, CDR2 SYGVKD. The ends lost 3 bases at V and 5 bases at J; junction bases unmatched: 4. The source material, RNA transcripts, was used to amplify TCR beta CDR3 regions. TCR CDR3 regions were first amplified by RT-PCR with HTBI primers. TCRdb used MiXCR to reprocess the multiplex PCR reads, holding one entry per CDR3 protein. The table has some 510,000 distinct CDR3 sequences, around 21% seen once; the top ten hold approximately 26%.

Sequencing was performed on blood. The clonotype comes from a man aged 18 to 29 with Graves' hyperthyroidism. J is TRBJ2-7 and V is TRBV10-3, with TRBD1 matching over 10 bases. The CDR3 reads CAISDRDRGHEQYF. CDR3 DNA: TGTGCCATCAGTGACCGGGACAGGGGCCACGAGCAGTACTTC.